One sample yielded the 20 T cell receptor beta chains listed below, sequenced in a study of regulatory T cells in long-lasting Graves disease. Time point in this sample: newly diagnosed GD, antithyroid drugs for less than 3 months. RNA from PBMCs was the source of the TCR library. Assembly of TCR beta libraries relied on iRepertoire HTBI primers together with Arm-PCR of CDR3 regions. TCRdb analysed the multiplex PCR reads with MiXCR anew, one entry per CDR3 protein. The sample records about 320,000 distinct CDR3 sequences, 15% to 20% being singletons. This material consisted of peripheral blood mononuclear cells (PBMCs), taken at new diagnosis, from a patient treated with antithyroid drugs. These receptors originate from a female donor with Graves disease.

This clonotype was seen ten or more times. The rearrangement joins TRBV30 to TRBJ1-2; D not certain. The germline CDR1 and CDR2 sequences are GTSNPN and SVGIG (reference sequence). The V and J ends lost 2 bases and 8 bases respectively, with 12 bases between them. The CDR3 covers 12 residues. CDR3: CAWSLGPRGYTF. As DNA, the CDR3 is TGTGCCTGGAGTTTGGGTCCGAGGGGCTACACCTTC.

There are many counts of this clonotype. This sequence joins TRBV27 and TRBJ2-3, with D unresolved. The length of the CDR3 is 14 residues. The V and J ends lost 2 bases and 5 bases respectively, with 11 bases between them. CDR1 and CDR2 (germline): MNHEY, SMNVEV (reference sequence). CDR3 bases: TGTGCCAGCAGTTTAGAACTCCCCGGAGATACGCAGTATTTT. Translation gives CASSLELPGDTQYF.

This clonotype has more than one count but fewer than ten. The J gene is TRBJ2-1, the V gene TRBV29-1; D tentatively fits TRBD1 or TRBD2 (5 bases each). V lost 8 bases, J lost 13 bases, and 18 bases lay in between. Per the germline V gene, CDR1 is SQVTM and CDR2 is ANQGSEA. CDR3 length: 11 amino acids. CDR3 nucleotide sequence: TGCAGCAAAACCGACAGCGGAACCCAGTTCTTC. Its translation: CSKTDSGTQFF.

The CDR3 loop reads CASSPQDGKNIQYF. Here the CDR3 DNA reads TGCGCCAGCAGCCCTCAGGACGGGAAAAACATTCAGTACTTC. V gene TRBV4-1 combines with J gene TRBJ2-4; D is undetermined. The CDR3 is 14 amino acids. Between the trimmed V and J ends, which lost 4 bases and 4 bases, there was a span of 11 bases. Germline V CDR1 and CDR2: MGHRA, YSYEKL.

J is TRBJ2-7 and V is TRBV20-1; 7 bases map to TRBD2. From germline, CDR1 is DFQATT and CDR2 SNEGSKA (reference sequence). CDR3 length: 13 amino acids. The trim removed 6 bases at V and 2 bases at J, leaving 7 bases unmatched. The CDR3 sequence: CSAESGATYEQYF. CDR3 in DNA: TGCAGTGCCGAGAGCGGGGCTACCTACGAGCAGTACTTC.

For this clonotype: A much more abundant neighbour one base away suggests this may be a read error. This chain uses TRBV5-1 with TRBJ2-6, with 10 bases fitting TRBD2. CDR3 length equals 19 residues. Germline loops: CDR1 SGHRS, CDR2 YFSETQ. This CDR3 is CASSLWSSGRGSGTNVLTF. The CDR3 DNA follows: TGCGCCAGCAGCTTATGGTCTAGCGGGAGAGGATCTGGGACCAACGTCCTGACTTTC.

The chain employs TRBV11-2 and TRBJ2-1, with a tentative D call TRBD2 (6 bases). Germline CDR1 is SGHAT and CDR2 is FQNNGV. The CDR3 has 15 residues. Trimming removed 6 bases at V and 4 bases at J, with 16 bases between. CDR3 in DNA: TGTGCCAGCAGTAAGGAGGGGCCCACGTACAATGAGCAGTTCTTC. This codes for CASSKEGPTYNEQFF.

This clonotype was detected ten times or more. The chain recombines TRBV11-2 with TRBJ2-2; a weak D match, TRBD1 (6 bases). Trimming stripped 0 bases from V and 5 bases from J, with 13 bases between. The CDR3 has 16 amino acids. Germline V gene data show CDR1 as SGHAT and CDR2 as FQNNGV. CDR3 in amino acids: CASSLEARTATGELFF. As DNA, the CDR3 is TGTGCCAGCAGCTTAGAGGCCCGGACAGCGACCGGGGAGCTGTTTTTT.

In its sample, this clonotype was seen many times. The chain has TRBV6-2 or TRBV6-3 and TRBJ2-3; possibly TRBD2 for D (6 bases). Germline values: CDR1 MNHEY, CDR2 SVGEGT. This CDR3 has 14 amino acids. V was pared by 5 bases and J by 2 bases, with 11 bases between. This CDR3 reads CASSALDYTDTQYF. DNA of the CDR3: TGTGCCAGCAGTGCTTTGGACTACACAGATACGCAGTATTTT.

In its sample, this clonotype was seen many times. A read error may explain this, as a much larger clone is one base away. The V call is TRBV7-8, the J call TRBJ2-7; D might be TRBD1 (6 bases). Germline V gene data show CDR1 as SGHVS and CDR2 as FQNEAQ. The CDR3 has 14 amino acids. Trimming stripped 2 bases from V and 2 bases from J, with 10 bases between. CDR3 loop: CASSLTDRAYEQYF. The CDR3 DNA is TGTGCCAGCAGCTTAACGGACAGAGCCTACGAGCAGTACTTC.

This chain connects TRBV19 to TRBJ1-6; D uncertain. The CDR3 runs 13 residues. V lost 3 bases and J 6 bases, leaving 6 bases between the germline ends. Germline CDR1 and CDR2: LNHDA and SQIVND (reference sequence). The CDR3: CASSIEGNSPLHF. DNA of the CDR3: TGTGCCAGTAGTATCGAGGGTAATTCACCCCTCCACTTT.

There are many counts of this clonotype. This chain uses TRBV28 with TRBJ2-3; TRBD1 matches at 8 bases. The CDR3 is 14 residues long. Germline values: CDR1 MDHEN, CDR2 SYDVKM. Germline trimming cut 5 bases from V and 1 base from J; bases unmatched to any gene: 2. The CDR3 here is CASSTTGGTDTQYF. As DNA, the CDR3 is TGTGCCAGCAGTACGACAGGGGGCACAGATACGCAGTATTTT.

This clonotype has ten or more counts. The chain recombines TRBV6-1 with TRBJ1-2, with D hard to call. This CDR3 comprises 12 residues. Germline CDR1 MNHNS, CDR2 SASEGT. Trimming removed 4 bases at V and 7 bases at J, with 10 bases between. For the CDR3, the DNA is TGTGCCAGCAGTGGGTCCCCCCGTGGCTACACCTTC. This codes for CASSGSPRGYTF.

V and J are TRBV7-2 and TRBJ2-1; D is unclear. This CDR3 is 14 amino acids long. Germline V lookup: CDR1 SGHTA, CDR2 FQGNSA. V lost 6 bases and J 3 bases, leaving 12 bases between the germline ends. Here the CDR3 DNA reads TGTGCCAGCAGGCGCGGTCCGAACTACAATGAGCAGTTCTTC. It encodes CASRRGPNYNEQFF.

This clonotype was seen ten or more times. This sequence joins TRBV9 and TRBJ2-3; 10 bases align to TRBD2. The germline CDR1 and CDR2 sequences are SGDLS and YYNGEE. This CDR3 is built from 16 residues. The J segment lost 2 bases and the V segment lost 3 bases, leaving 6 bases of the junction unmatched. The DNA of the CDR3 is TGTGCCAGCAGCGCATTAGCGGGAGGAGTCACAGATACGCAGTATTTT. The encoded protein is CASSALAGGVTDTQYF.

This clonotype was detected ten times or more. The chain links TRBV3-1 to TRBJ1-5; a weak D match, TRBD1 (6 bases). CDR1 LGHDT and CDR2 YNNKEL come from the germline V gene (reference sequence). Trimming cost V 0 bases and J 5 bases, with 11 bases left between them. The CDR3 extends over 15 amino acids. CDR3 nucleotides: TGTGCCAGCAGCCAAGATCGGGCAGGGGATCAGCCCCAGCATTTT. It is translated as CASSQDRAGDQPQHF.

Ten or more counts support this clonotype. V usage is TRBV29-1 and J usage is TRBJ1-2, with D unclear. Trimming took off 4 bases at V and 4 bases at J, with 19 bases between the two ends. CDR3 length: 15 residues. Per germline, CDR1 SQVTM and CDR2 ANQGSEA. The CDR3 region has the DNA TGCAGCGTTGGCGGTAGCGCTACGATAAGCTATGGCTACACCTTC. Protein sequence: CSVGGSATISYGYTF.

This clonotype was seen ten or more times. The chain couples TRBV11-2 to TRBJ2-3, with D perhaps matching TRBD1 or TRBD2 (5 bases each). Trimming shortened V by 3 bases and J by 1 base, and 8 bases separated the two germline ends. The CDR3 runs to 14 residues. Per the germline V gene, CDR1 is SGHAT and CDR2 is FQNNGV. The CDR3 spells CASSFRGRTDTQYF. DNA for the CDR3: TGTGCCAGCAGCTTTCGGGGACGCACAGATACGCAGTATTTT.

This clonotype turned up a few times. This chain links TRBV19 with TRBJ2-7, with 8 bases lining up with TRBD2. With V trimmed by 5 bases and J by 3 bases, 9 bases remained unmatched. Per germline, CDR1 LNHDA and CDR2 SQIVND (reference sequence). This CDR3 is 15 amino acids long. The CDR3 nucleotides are TGTGCCAGTAGTGAAGGGCTAGCGGGCCTCTACGAGCAGTACTTC. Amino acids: CASSEGLAGLYEQYF.

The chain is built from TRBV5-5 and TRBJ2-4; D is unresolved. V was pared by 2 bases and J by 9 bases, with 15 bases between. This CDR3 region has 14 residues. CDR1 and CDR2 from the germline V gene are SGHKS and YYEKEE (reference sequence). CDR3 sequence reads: CASSLQPSIGIQYF. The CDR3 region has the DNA TGTGCCAGCAGCTTACAACCTTCAATAGGCATTCAGTACTTC.